A selection of T cell receptor beta chains follows, all from one sample in a study of control samples from healthy donors and cancer patients. The data were produced by immunoSEQ multiplex PCR, yet TCRdb's version contains in-frame clones alone and is incomplete. The repertoire holds just under 75,000 clones, with approximately 84% as singletons. Sequencing was performed on blood. Receptor source: a woman aged 50 to 60 in good health. The conserved cysteine and the conserved F or W are not part of the CDR3 here. Fields, in order: CDR3 protein, J gene, V gene, D gene, clone size. A D gene is named only where the DNA matches it firmly. The size of a clone is reported for some rows only, either as once, few or many, or as a class for expanded clones.

ASSQDGQGTGELF TRBJ2-2 TRBV4-1 - -
ASTPTGSYNEQF TRBJ2-1 TRBV5-1 TRBD1 -
ASRRESGGASKAF TRBJ1-1 TRBV6-5 TRBD1 once
ASRHSSHNEQF TRBJ2-1 TRBV25-1 - -
SVMGEAYEQY TRBJ2-7 TRBV29-1 - -
AGIPREQETQY TRBJ2-5 TRBV7-9 - -
ASSPAGGSYNEQF TRBJ2-1 TRBV5-4 TRBD2 -
ASSPILAGVGYNEQF TRBJ2-1 TRBV18 TRBD2 -
ASSLIGRGTEAF TRBJ1-1 TRBV5-1 TRBD1 -
ASSSGPLGSGNTIY TRBJ1-3 TRBV7-3 - -
ASSLRPEATGELF TRBJ2-2 TRBV28 - -
ASSVASGELF TRBJ2-2 TRBV9 - -
ASSQEGGLAKNIQY TRBJ2-4 TRBV3-1/TRBV3-2 - -
ASSLFSGGTEAF TRBJ1-1 TRBV28 - few
AWSVDSYGYT TRBJ1-2 TRBV30 - once
ASSLGVGTDTQY TRBJ2-3 TRBV27 - -
ASSLGTSANEQF TRBJ2-1 TRBV27 TRBD2 -
ASSLPDRGHGNTIY TRBJ1-3 TRBV5-4 TRBD1 -
ASSPIGNKPGYNEQF TRBJ2-1 TRBV3-1/TRBV3-2 - -
AKSSGANTGELF TRBJ2-2 TRBV2 TRBD2 -
ASSSSPGVRQPQH TRBJ1-5 TRBV28 - -
ASSFMALEPYNEQF TRBJ2-1 TRBV27 - few
ASKKIHRRWANYGYT TRBJ1-2 TRBV6-4 - -